These T cell receptor beta chains were read from a single sample in a study of T cells expressing NK-cell markers. Reprocessing the 5' RACE reads, TCRdb reports a single entry for every CDR3 protein and omits DNA. This table lists hundreds of thousands of distinct CDR3 sequences. Input material: blood T cells: a sorted CD56 or NKG2C T cell subset, CD4+ or CD8+ T cells, or bulk PBMC T cells (not recorded which). The receptors derive from a man aged 18 to 29 in good health. The CDR3 runs from the conserved cysteine through the conserved F or W.

TRBV20-1	TRBJ2-7	CSAPLPYEQYF
TRBV3-1	TRBJ1-2	CASLSSPGDGYTF
TRBV6-1	TRBJ1-1	CASTPSQGHRKNTEAFF
TRBV3-1	TRBJ2-7	CASSQEGGTDGYEQYF
TRBV5-6	TRBJ2-6	CASRERAGANVLTF
TRBV25-1	TRBJ2-4	CASTPTGVANIQYF
TRBV12-3/TRBV12-4	TRBJ2-5	CASSSGTGKETQYF
TRBV12-3/TRBV12-4	TRBJ2-1	CASRESGSYNEQFF
TRBV20-1	TRBJ2-7	CSASTGAYEQYF
TRBV28	TRBJ1-1	CASSLWGGQGALRRTEAFF
TRBV25-1	TRBJ2-1	CASSSYLAGGPNEQFF
TRBV25-1	TRBJ2-3	CASSEGRLITDTQYF
TRBV4-1	TRBJ2-2	CASSPSRAVAGELFF
TRBV5-1	TRBJ2-7	CASSLDRGEQYF
TRBV12-3/TRBV12-4	TRBJ2-3	CASSTRLAGAPDTQYF
TRBV11-2	TRBJ2-2	CASSTPQGAGELFF
TRBV7-2	TRBJ1-5	CASSPGAPNPQHF
TRBV6-5	TRBJ2-3	CASSYSQRPRRDTQYF
TRBV7-9	TRBJ2-4	CASRGPSIDIQYF
TRBV20-1	TRBJ2-1	CSARRGEMRNEQFF
TRBV6-1	TRBJ2-3	CASSPRAGAGTDTQYF
TRBV7-2	TRBJ2-2	CASSPGRSGELFF
TRBV2	TRBJ2-1	CASSETLAGGLYNEQFF
TRBV2	TRBJ1-5	CASSELGTGGVSNQPQHF
TRBV10-1	TRBJ1-1	CASSPGWNTEAFF
TRBV11-2	TRBJ1-1	CASSVGQGLNTEAFF
TRBV18	TRBJ2-1	CASSPNTPGRNEQFF
TRBV9	TRBJ2-5	CASSATLARETQYF
TRBV11-2	TRBJ2-7	CASSSRWNSGRAKVEQYF
TRBV5-1	TRBJ2-2	CASSLADPASGGELFF
TRBV7-2	TRBJ2-3	CASSTSPGTALGTDTQYF
TRBV28	TRBJ2-5	CASSLRQGGIETQYF
TRBV12-3/TRBV12-4	TRBJ2-3	CASRHNAGPGNTDTQYF
TRBV20-1	TRBJ2-3	CSAPHRSDTQYF
TRBV20-1	TRBJ2-2	CSASPNDREAGELFF
TRBV5-1	TRBJ2-1	CASSFTSGAFGDNEQFF
TRBV6-2/TRBV6-3	TRBJ1-2	CASRENYGYTF
TRBV7-2	TRBJ2-2	CASSFYSGSRTGELFF
TRBV4-3	TRBJ1-1	CASSHIMNTEAFF
TRBV10-3	TRBJ2-3	CAISVLGSGTDTQYF
TRBV28	TRBJ2-6	CASSLISLAPGANVLTF
TRBV7-2	TRBJ1-5	CASSSPGASNQPQHF
TRBV5-4	TRBJ2-2	CASSSSTGEASGELFF
TRBV12-3/TRBV12-4	TRBJ2-2	CASSFPSGVNTGELFF
TRBV20-1	TRBJ2-1	CSAREVTAGLNEQFF
TRBV12-3/TRBV12-4	TRBJ1-2	CASSAGQNYGYTF
TRBV29-1	TRBJ2-2	CSVEDERAGGELFF
TRBV7-2	TRBJ2-7	CASSQEVSSYEQYF
TRBV27	TRBJ2-1	CASSFQQSSYNEQFF
TRBV29-1	TRBJ1-4	CSVETGARRIEKLFF
TRBV28	TRBJ2-7	CASSTRAKQYF
TRBV28	TRBJ2-1	CASSLIPGGRNEQFF
TRBV4-2	TRBJ1-1	CASSQAGTTEAFF